Below, one T cell receptor (beta chain) is given with its context. Its antigen specificity is not known. Per-base quality was not reported, and no clone a single base away is much larger than it. The data derive from a study of cytomegalovirus exposure and HLA in healthy donors (dated by TCRdb to about 2017). A note on the overall study: According to an earlier analysis of around 600 of the donors, about 180 million T cells yielded roughly 110 million unique TCR beta sequences and approximately 300 Gb of sequence data. An early release covering 550 to 700 HLA-typed donors comprised 250 to 350 gigabases of sequencing data and about 90 million unique TCR sequences. The genetic ancestry cluster associated with self-reported Caucasian donors included 81% of the 300 to 400 genotyped donors. The aim of the study was to test whether cataloging public T cell receptors could identify signatures of past pathogen exposure. The study used immunosequencing to profile the T cell repertoires of 666 subjects and linked those repertoires to cytomegalovirus serostatus. Besides the first cohort of hundreds of subjects, a separate validation cohort made up of over 100 different subjects was used. To predict cytomegalovirus infection status, the study combined high-throughput TCR immunosequencing, statistical association of individual TCRs with disease status, and machine learning. A later analysis re-examined previously published TCR beta repertoires from more than 550 donors and added high-resolution HLA genotyping to investigate patterns of TCR occurrence. Rather than using new phenotypic data, the later analysis identified candidate immune exposures from TCR beta sequences and from how often those sequences occurred across donors. An earlier analysis of around 580 of the donors used high-throughput TCR beta sequencing to judge whether each TCR beta V gene segment behaved as functional or pseudogenic. Donor age, sex, ethnicity and CMV serostatus were collected together with the repertoire data. A later genetic analysis took genome-wide SNP genotypes for about three fifths of the 666 donors and used that subset as a discovery cohort. All discovery cohort repertoires had been generated on a single sequencing platform. Both class I and class II loci were covered by HLA typing, at four-digit resolution. The number of typed donors differed by locus: about 620-640 for A, B, C, DRB1 and DQB1; approximately 530 for DQA1; approximately 600 for DPA1; and some 450 for DPB1. Several DR-DQ haplotypes were handled as single units for association and clustering because linkage in the cohort was strong. On average, around 230,000 unique TCR beta nucleotide sequences were sequenced per donor among several hundred genotyped donors of the cohort, with 15% to 20% of those sequences being non-productive. Findings and caveats that apply to the study as a whole: A later analysis reported that several top co-occurrence clusters appeared linked to parvovirus B19, influenza, CMV and Epstein-Barr virus. Broadly in line with IMGT annotations, most TCR beta V segments showed up in productive rearrangements about 87% or about 30% of the time in an earlier analysis of 587 of the donors. According to a later analysis, most CMV-associated TCR beta chains appeared to be HLA-restricted, and the HLA associations seemed to be driven largely by CMV exposure. A later genetic analysis reported fewer N-insertions in productive TCRs among donors in an Asian-associated ancestry cluster than the roughly 620-donor mean. Across donors, most TCR sequences were observed very rarely, whereas some public TCRs were present in many individuals. When HLA alleles, especially DR and DQ, strongly co-occurred, attributing TCR associations to individual alleles was difficult. A later genetic analysis associated a missense DCLRE1C variant with V-gene and J-gene trimming of TCR beta chains, and an independent cohort replicated the association. The classifier was reported to diagnose cytomegalovirus status with high specificity and sensitivity in both the original and validation cohorts. Because HLA typing was unavailable for some donors at each locus, only the typed subset was used in association tests. The 87-base-pair reads could not distinguish some IMGT-functional V segments, including TRBV6-2 and TRBV6-3, so those segments were excluded. In a later analysis, HLA-associated TCR beta chains showed more clonal expansion and lower generation probabilities than non-associated chains that were equally common. The authors suggested that the approach could potentially be generalized to other disease states and immunological phenotypes. Specific HLA alleles were associated with around 18,000 TCR beta sequences at a false discovery rate of 0.05 in a later analysis. The only immune exposure information available for the cohort was CMV serostatus. The study listed 150 to 200 TCR beta chains as associated with cytomegalovirus. Because counts were too low, seventeen rarely observed V segments, including chromosome 9 orphons, were excluded from the earlier analysis of 500 to 700 of the donors. In vitro tests confirmed that three of the cytomegalovirus-associated TCR beta chains recognize cytomegalovirus antigens. Sequencing depth was assumed to be roughly uniform across donors in the presence/absence analyses, though that assumption may not hold. According to a later analysis, TCR association rates differed among HLA loci, with DRB1 alleles showing the most associated TCRs and HLA-C alleles showing the fewest. A further reported finding was that TCR beta sequences accurately predicted the HLA-A and HLA-B alleles for most subjects in the first cohort. The sequencing pipeline was judged likely to have produced a cluster of highly shared sequence variants as a technical artifact. Only TCR beta chains were sequenced in this cohort, and the absence of alpha or paired-chain data limited detectable features. Correlated functional status among segregating V segments might reflect linkage disequilibrium, but an unknown experimental factor could not be ruled out.

The cohort consisted of some 670 healthy bone marrow donors. All cohort members were sampled while nominally healthy, although unrecorded immune exposures were likely present. The donor was CMV seronegative and belonged to the group of around 400 seronegative cohort members. Each donor provided a peripheral blood sample, and peripheral blood mononuclear cells were used for TCR beta sequencing. The Qiagen DNeasy Blood Extraction Kit was used to extract genomic DNA from the blood cell samples. Library creation used the immunoSEQ multiplex PCR assay. For the multiplex PCR, a mixture combining 60 forward primers for TCR Vbeta segments and 13 reverse primers for TCR Jbeta segments was used. The CDR3 region of rearranged TCR beta genes was amplified from genomic DNA with a multiplex PCR assay. On the Illumina HiSeq System, the amplified TCR beta libraries were sequenced as 87-base-pair reads. The authors' analysis ran thus. A later analysis counted approximately 74 million unique TCR beta chains across the roughly 700 repertoires, and 9 million to 14 million of these chains were shared by at least two donors. Raw reads were error-corrected and collapsed into unique sequences by a nearest-neighbor algorithm in which closely related sequences were merged to remove PCR and sequencing errors. CDR3 sequences were aligned to IMGT reference sequences to assign V, D and J gene segments. For a sequence to be retained, at least a six-nucleotide match to both a V gene segment and a J gene segment was required. Rearrangements were classified as productive when the CDR3 lacked stop codons and remained in frame with V and J, and all other rearrangements were classified as non-productive. CDR3 was defined according to IMGT convention as the region running from the second conserved V-encoded cysteine to the conserved J-encoded phenylalanine. Sequences without an unambiguous match to a single V gene segment were excluded from the earlier analysis of a few hundred of the donors. In an earlier analysis of a few hundred of the donors, a V segment was called functional when productive rearrangements were above 56.7%, and segregating when the standard deviation between donors exceeded 5%. A statistical classification framework was built for diagnosing cytomegalovirus status from the catalog of TCR beta chain sequences. V and J gene assignment, in a later analysis, came from comparing TCR nucleotide sequences with IMGT/GENE-DB human TR gene sequences. In a later analysis, CDR3 sequences and most-parsimonious VDJ recombination scenarios were assigned using the TCRdist pipeline. In a later analysis, each TCR beta chain was defined by its CDR3 amino acid sequence together with its V-gene family, and reads without a unique V-gene family were excluded. To address suspected cross-contamination and a sequencing artifact, a later analysis removed several hundred highly shared, low-generation-probability nucleotide sequences. A later analysis calculated a clonal expansion index for each public chain from normalized within-repertoire ranks of inferred template counts. A later analysis computed generation probabilities with a VDJ recombination model fitted to out-of-frame rearrangements, and checked the results against IGoR. A later analysis scored TCR-TCR, TCR-HLA and TCR-CMV co-occurrence with hypergeometric tests, applying a repertoire-size bias correction to TCR pairs. A later analysis estimated false discovery rates by permuting HLA or CMV assignments 20 times. In a later analysis, co-occurring TCRs were grouped using DBSCAN, with TCRdist sequence similarity added in when clustering inside HLA-allele-positive subsets. Repertoires with fewer than 30,000 or more than 120,000 public chains were left out of co-occurrence clustering, as were about five repertoires with anomalous nucleotide sharing. TCRdb obtained this table from immuneACCESS and retained in-frame rearrangements with V and J assigned. These tables miss some clones; where compared with another copy, unresolved V genes account for less than half of the shortfall, and the remainder is unexplained. V and J calls and clone size come straight from that table; D and trimming were deduced from the DNA. In all, the sample holds about 160,000 clones, and approximately 78% of those were seen once. Jointly, the top ten make up approximately 2.1% of the sample.

V is pared back by 5 bases and J by 8 bases, with 18 bases lying between the germline termini. CDR1 and CDR2, looked up from the germline V gene, are KGHSH and LQKENI. Taken from cysteine to phenylalanine, the CDR3 has 14 residues. This entry keeps only the CDR3 DNA: 42 bases, framed from base 1. Here the chain combines TRBV18 and TRBJ1-2; the D gene is perhaps TRBD1, on 6 matching bases. This TCR derives from a woman between 18 and 29 years old in good health and CMV-seronegative. The sequenced sample was PBMCs. The bases read TGTGCCAGCTCAGCCGAACAGGGCTGGGGAGGCTACACCTTC. It is translated as CASSAEQGWGGYTF.